This is a list of T cell receptor beta chains from one sample in a study of patients and donors after allogeneic stem cell transplantation. TCRdb called the RT-PCR reads again in MiXCR, with one record for every CDR3 protein. This table has some 880,000 distinct CDR3 sequences, approximately 18% appearing once. The material sequenced was blood, either unsorted or a sorted T cell fraction (not recorded which). The source is a human donor who was either an allogeneic HSCT recipient or a stem cell or donor lymphocyte infusion donor (not recorded which). It is not recorded whose cells these are; they may come from a transplant donor. Both conserved end residues are part of each CDR3. Fields, in order: D gene, J gene, clone size, CDR3 length, V gene, CDR3 protein, CDR3 DNA. D genes are given only for firm matches. Part of the rows lack a size; the others show once, few, many or a class for expanded clones.

d_gene: .; j_gene: TRBJ2-3; abundance: few; len: 15; v_gene: TRBV27; CDR3aa: CASSSPGYGTDTQYF; CDR3nt: TGTGCCAGCAGTTCTCCAGGGTATGGGACAGATACGCAGTATTTT
d_gene: .; j_gene: TRBJ2-3; abundance: .; len: 14; v_gene: TRBV7-9; CDR3aa: CASSRTTSTDTQYF; CDR3nt: TGTGCCAGCAGCCGGACTACTAGCACAGATACGCAGTATTTT
d_gene: .; j_gene: TRBJ2-1; abundance: few; len: 12; v_gene: TRBV29-1; CDR3aa: CSVEGQYNEQFF; CDR3nt: TGCAGCGTTGAGGGACAATACAATGAGCAGTTCTTC
d_gene: TRBD2; j_gene: TRBJ2-2; abundance: .; len: 18; v_gene: TRBV13; CDR3aa: CASSLARTSGSLTGELFF; CDR3nt: TGTGCCAGCAGCTTAGCTAGGACTAGCGGGAGTCTGACCGGGGAGCTGTTTTTT
d_gene: .; j_gene: TRBJ2-7; abundance: .; len: 11; v_gene: TRBV7-2; CDR3aa: CASSSLFEQYF; CDR3nt: TGTGCCAGCAGCTCGCTATTCGAGCAGTACTTC
d_gene: .; j_gene: TRBJ2-2; abundance: .; len: 17; v_gene: TRBV6-2/TRBV6-3; CDR3aa: CASSVGHQFANTGELFF; CDR3nt: TGTGCCAGCAGTGTGGGACACCAGTTCGCGAACACCGGGGAGCTGTTTTTT
d_gene: .; j_gene: TRBJ2-2; abundance: many; len: 14; v_gene: TRBV9; CDR3aa: CASSVGGNTGELFF; CDR3nt: TGTGCCAGCAGCGTTGGAGGGAACACCGGGGAGCTGTTTTTT
d_gene: .; j_gene: TRBJ2-7; abundance: .; len: 16; v_gene: TRBV28; CDR3aa: CASSLSAVQASYEQYF; CDR3nt: TGTGCCAGCAGTTTATCTGCTGTGCAGGCCTCCTACGAGCAGTACTTC
d_gene: .; j_gene: TRBJ2-7; abundance: few; len: 14; v_gene: TRBV9; CDR3aa: CASSVATGPGEQYF; CDR3nt: TGTGCCAGCAGCGTAGCTACGGGCCCGGGGGAGCAGTACTTC
d_gene: TRBD1; j_gene: TRBJ2-2; abundance: .; len: 14; v_gene: TRBV24-1; CDR3aa: CATRADRDTGELFF; CDR3nt: TGTGCCACCAGGGCGGACAGGGACACCGGGGAGCTGTTTTTT
d_gene: TRBD2; j_gene: TRBJ2-7; abundance: few; len: 18; v_gene: TRBV27; CDR3aa: CASSPLGTSGPLFYEQYF; CDR3nt: TGTGCCAGCAGTCCTCTAGGGACTAGCGGGCCCCTTTTCTACGAGCAGTACTTC
d_gene: .; j_gene: TRBJ2-7; abundance: .; len: 13; v_gene: TRBV5-1; CDR3aa: CASSLGGKYEQYF; CDR3nt: TGCGCCAGCAGCTTGGGGGGGAAGTACGAGCAGTACTTC
d_gene: TRBD1; j_gene: TRBJ2-4; abundance: many; len: 15; v_gene: TRBV29-1; CDR3aa: CSVEGGRTGKNIQYF; CDR3nt: TGCAGCGTTGAAGGTGGACGGACAGGGAAAAACATTCAGTACTTC
d_gene: .; j_gene: TRBJ2-7; abundance: few; len: 13; v_gene: TRBV6-6; CDR3aa: CASSQARSYEQYF; CDR3nt: TGTGCCAGCAGCCAGGCGCGTTCCTACGAGCAGTACTTC
d_gene: TRBD1; j_gene: TRBJ1-2; abundance: few; len: 14; v_gene: TRBV7-9; CDR3aa: CASSLERGTVGYTF; CDR3nt: TGTGCCAGCAGCTTAGAGCGGGGGACAGTAGGCTACACCTTC
d_gene: .; j_gene: TRBJ1-4; abundance: .; len: 15; v_gene: TRBV6-1; CDR3aa: CASRQIKGLHEKLFF; CDR3nt: TGTGCCAGCAGACAAATTAAGGGTCTACATGAAAAACTGTTTTTT
d_gene: TRBD1; j_gene: TRBJ2-2; abundance: few; len: 17; v_gene: TRBV6-5; CDR3aa: CASSSKTGGRGSGELFF; CDR3nt: TGTGCCAGCAGTTCAAAGACAGGGGGACGGGGGTCCGGGGAGCTGTTTTTT
d_gene: .; j_gene: TRBJ2-7; abundance: .; len: 15; v_gene: TRBV6-1; CDR3aa: CASSPGQLNSYEQYF; CDR3nt: TGTGCCAGCAGCCCCGGACAGCTAAACTCCTACGAGCAGTACTTC
d_gene: .; j_gene: TRBJ1-3; abundance: few; len: 15; v_gene: TRBV5-6; CDR3aa: CASSRGQFSGNTIYF; CDR3nt: TGTGCCAGCAGCCGCGGACAATTCTCTGGAAACACCATATATTTT
d_gene: .; j_gene: TRBJ1-1; abundance: many; len: 16; v_gene: TRBV12-3/TRBV12-4; CDR3aa: CASSFGGSGRPTEAFF; CDR3nt: TGTGCCAGCAGTTTTGGGGGATCGGGACGCCCCACTGAAGCTTTCTTT
d_gene: .; j_gene: TRBJ1-4; abundance: once; len: 14; v_gene: TRBV2; CDR3aa: CASSERLGGEKLFF; CDR3nt: TGTGCCAGCAGTGAACGACTTGGGGGTGAAAAACTGTTTTTT
d_gene: .; j_gene: TRBJ1-1; abundance: .; len: 17; v_gene: TRBV28; CDR3aa: CASSPHYLREGNTEAFF; CDR3nt: TGTGCCAGCAGCCCCCATTATCTGAGGGAAGGGAACACTGAAGCTTTCTTT
d_gene: .; j_gene: TRBJ2-7; abundance: many; len: 12; v_gene: TRBV12-3/TRBV12-4; CDR3aa: CASSPRAREQYF; CDR3nt: TGTGCCAGCAGTCCCCGTGCCAGGGAGCAGTACTTC
d_gene: .; j_gene: TRBJ2-7; abundance: few; len: 16; v_gene: TRBV7-2; CDR3aa: CASSLEVTDPPYEQYF; CDR3nt: TGTGCCAGCAGCTTAGAGGTAACGGATCCCCCGTACGAGCAGTACTTC
d_gene: .; j_gene: TRBJ2-3; abundance: few; len: 15; v_gene: TRBV4-3; CDR3aa: CASSQEGGGTDTQYF; CDR3nt: TGCGCCAGCAGCCAAGAGGGCGGGGGCACAGATACGCAGTATTTT
d_gene: .; j_gene: TRBJ1-3; abundance: few; len: 11; v_gene: TRBV30; CDR3aa: CAWSAQGTIYF; CDR3nt: TGTGCCTGGAGTGCACAGGGCACCATATATTTT